The rows below give T cell receptor beta chains drawn from one sample of a study of spatial heterogeneity in lung cancer. TCRdb re-called the 5' RACE reads with MiXCR, one entry per CDR3 protein. The table has fewer than 6,000 distinct CDR3 sequences, around 4.8% seen once; the top ten hold around 20%. Sample: lung tumor tissue, taken at surgery. These receptors were taken from a male donor with early-stage non-small cell lung cancer. Each CDR3 is given with its conserved first and last residue. Fields, in order: D gene, J gene, CDR3 length, V gene, clone size, CDR3 protein, CDR3 DNA. D genes are given only for firm matches. Clone size appears in some rows only: once, few, many, or a class for an expanded clone.

>-|TRBJ2-5|15|TRBV19|many
CASSSRRGAQETQYF
TGTGCCAGTAGTTCGAGACGGGGGGCACAAGAGACCCAGTACTTC
>TRBD2|TRBJ2-3|16|TRBV5-8|medium-sized
CASSVGASGRTDTQYF
TGTGCCAGCAGCGTCGGCGCTAGCGGTCGCACAGATACGCAGTATTTT
>-|TRBJ2-2|16|TRBV18|medium-sized
CASSPLSGSNTGELFF
TGTGCCAGCTCACCACTTTCGGGGTCGAACACCGGGGAGCTGTTTTTT
>TRBD2|TRBJ2-3|15|TRBV6-2/TRBV6-3|many
CASSRGTSGSHTQYF
TGTGCCAGCAGCCGAGGGACTAGCGGATCACATACGCAGTATTTT
>TRBD1|TRBJ2-7|11|TRBV20-1|few
CSAWTGGGQYF
TGCAGTGCCTGGACAGGGGGAGGGCAGTACTTC
>-|TRBJ2-3|16|TRBV18|many
CASSREGTELTDTQYF
TGTGCCAGCTCACGGGAGGGGACAGAACTCACAGATACGCAGTATTTT
>TRBD1|TRBJ1-5|15|TRBV7-2|many
CASSPRTGGDQPQHF
TGTGCCAGCAGCCCCCGAACAGGGGGAGATCAGCCCCAGCATTTT
>TRBD2|TRBJ2-1|14|TRBV15|many
CATSREVRTREQFF
TGTGCCACCAGCAGAGAGGTCCGGACTAGAGAGCAGTTCTTC
>TRBD1|TRBJ1-3|14|TRBV7-2|-
CASSWDRVTGTIYF
TGTGCCAGCAGCTGGGACAGGGTTACTGGAACCATATATTTT
>-|TRBJ1-3|13|TRBV12-3/TRBV12-4|many
CASSRSSGNTIYF
TGTGCCAGCAGTAGGAGCTCTGGAAACACCATATATTTT
>TRBD1|TRBJ2-2|14|TRBV5-5|many
CASSLETGFGELFF
TGTGCCAGCAGCTTGGAGACAGGGTTCGGGGAGCTGTTTTTT
>-|TRBJ1-1|14|TRBV7-9|medium-sized
CASSALSRNTEAFF
TGTGCCAGCAGCGCGCTTTCAAGAAACACTGAAGCTTTCTTT
>-|TRBJ1-2|12|TRBV28|many
CASSLGSYGYTF
TGTGCCAGCAGTCTTGGCTCCTATGGCTACACCTTC
>-|TRBJ1-2|15|TRBV6-1|medium-sized
CASRVQGVGEIGYTF
TGTGCCAGCCGGGTACAGGGAGTTGGGGAAATTGGCTACACCTTC
>-|TRBJ2-1|15|TRBV7-9|many
CASSWGAAVTHEQFF
TGTGCCAGCAGCTGGGGGGCAGCGGTCACCCATGAGCAGTTCTTC
>TRBD1|TRBJ2-3|13|TRBV20-1|many
CSARTGPTDTQYF
TGCAGTGCTAGGACAGGGCCCACAGATACGCAGTATTTT
>TRBD1|TRBJ1-4|15|TRBV29-1|many
CSALDPDRGNEKLFF
TGCAGCGCTCTCGACCCGGACAGGGGTAATGAAAAACTGTTTTTT
>TRBD1|TRBJ1-2|14|TRBV12-3/TRBV12-4|few
CASSLWGQGYGYTF
TGTGCCAGCAGTTTATGGGGACAGGGTTATGGCTACACCTTC
>TRBD1|TRBJ1-1|13|TRBV9|many
CASSVGQGTEAFF
TGTGCCAGCAGCGTGGGACAGGGGACTGAAGCTTTCTTT
>-|TRBJ2-2|11|TRBV6-5|many
CASKKAGELFF
TGTGCCAGCAAAAAGGCTGGGGAGCTGTTTTTT
>TRBD2|TRBJ2-3|15|TRBV2|many
CASSLRLASTDTQYF
TGTGCCAGCAGTCTACGACTAGCTAGCACAGATACGCAGTATTTT
>TRBD1|TRBJ2-7|15|TRBV20-1|-
CSARARDRGGDEQYF
TGCAGTGCTAGGGCACGGGACAGGGGAGGCGACGAGCAGTACTTC
>TRBD2|TRBJ2-7|15|TRBV27|-
CASSLSASGSYEQYF
TGTGCCAGCAGTTTATCCGCTAGCGGGAGTTACGAGCAGTACTTC
>TRBD1|TRBJ1-4|17|TRBV25-1|many
CASSLSRRQGSDEKLFF
TGTGCCAGCAGTCTCTCTAGGAGACAGGGATCTGATGAAAAACTGTTTTTT
>-|TRBJ1-6|14|TRBV12-3/TRBV12-4|many
CASSFVQNNSPLHF
TGTGCCAGCAGTTTCGTACAGAATAATTCACCCCTCCACTTT
>TRBD1|TRBJ1-4|14|TRBV15|many
CATNRGQSSEKLFF
TGTGCCACCAACCGGGGACAGAGTAGTGAAAAACTGTTTTTT
>TRBD1|TRBJ1-6|18|TRBV27|many
CASSLGHRGRGAYSPLHF
TGTGCCAGCAGTTTAGGTCACAGGGGGCGTGGGGCCTATTCACCCCTCCACTTT
>TRBD1|TRBJ1-2|15|TRBV6-1|many
CASSLRTGSLYGYTF
TGTGCCAGCAGTTTGCGGACAGGAAGTCTCTATGGCTACACCTTC
>TRBD2|TRBJ2-1|16|TRBV7-8|many
CASSPYRGGGYNEQFF
TGTGCCAGCAGCCCCTACCGAGGCGGGGGCTACAATGAGCAGTTCTTC
>-|TRBJ2-7|15|TRBV12-3/TRBV12-4|many
CASSFGHINFYEQYF
TGTGCCAGCAGTTTTGGACACATCAACTTCTACGAGCAGTACTTC
>-|TRBJ1-2|14|TRBV13|-
CASSFGTFNYGYTF
TGTGCCAGCAGCTTTGGGACCTTCAACTATGGCTACACCTTC
>TRBD2|TRBJ2-7|16|TRBV11-2|many
CASSFAPSGRNYEQYF
TGTGCCAGCAGCTTCGCCCCTAGCGGGAGAAATTACGAGCAGTACTTC
>-|TRBJ1-6|15|TRBV7-3|many
CASSSGQPENSPLHF
TGTGCCAGCAGCTCAGGACAGCCTGAAAATTCACCCCTCCACTTT
>TRBD1|TRBJ1-6|17|TRBV7-9|many
CASSSEQGNWKGSPLHF
TGTGCCAGCAGCTCCGAACAGGGGAACTGGAAAGGGTCACCCCTCCACTTT
>-|TRBJ1-6|14|TRBV12-3/TRBV12-4|many
CASSSPGGYSPLHF
TGTGCCAGCAGTTCACCTGGGGGCTATTCACCCCTCCACTTT
>-|TRBJ1-2|16|TRBV24-1|medium-sized
CATSDDSAGSLHGYTF
TGTGCCACCAGTGATGATTCTGCAGGGTCTTTGCACGGCTACACCTTC
>TRBD1|TRBJ1-2|15|TRBV11-2|medium-sized
CASSLRSDRGRRNTF
TGTGCCAGCAGCTTACGATCTGACAGGGGGCGGAGAAATACCTTC
>-|TRBJ2-1|16|TRBV27|many
CASSLGGRSSYNEQFF
TGTGCCAGCAGTTTAGGAGGGAGGAGCTCCTACAATGAGCAGTTCTTC
>TRBD2|TRBJ2-3|14|TRBV5-4|many
CASSWGTSADTQYF
TGTGCCAGCAGCTGGGGGACTAGCGCCGATACGCAGTATTTT
>TRBD1|TRBJ1-5|15|TRBV5-1|many
CASSLGQETNQPQHF
TGCGCCAGCAGCCTGGGACAGGAGACCAATCAGCCCCAGCATTTT
>-|TRBJ1-1|12|TRBV5-8|-
CAIGTENTEAFF
TGTGCCATAGGGACGGAGAACACTGAAGCTTTCTTT
>-|TRBJ2-3|14|TRBV5-1|medium-sized
CASSFADSTDTQYF
TGCGCCAGCAGCTTCGCGGACAGCACAGATACGCAGTATTTT
>-|TRBJ2-3|15|TRBV5-5|-
CASSLFQGVADTQYF
TGTGCCAGCAGCTTATTCCAGGGTGTCGCAGATACGCAGTATTTT
>TRBD2|TRBJ2-1|16|TRBV10-3|-
CAISGLSGGRYNEQFF
TGTGCCATCAGTGGACTTAGCGGGGGCCGCTACAATGAGCAGTTCTTC
>-|TRBJ2-1|14|TRBV5-4|medium-sized
CASSRTQGYDEQFF
TGTGCCAGCAGCCGTACTCAGGGATATGATGAGCAGTTCTTC
>-|TRBJ1-2|13|TRBV5-1|medium-sized
CASSLVGVYGYTF
TGCGCCAGCAGCTTGGTAGGCGTTTATGGCTACACCTTC
>-|TRBJ2-1|16|TRBV28|many
CASSQERGISYNEQFF
TGTGCCAGCAGTCAGGAGCGCGGGATTTCCTACAATGAGCAGTTCTTC
>TRBD1|TRBJ2-1|15|TRBV6-2/TRBV6-3|many
CASSPDRGFGNEQFF
TGTGCCAGCAGCCCGGACAGGGGGTTCGGGAATGAGCAGTTCTTC
>-|TRBJ2-3|13|TRBV7-9|many
CASSVYRTDTQYF
TGTGCCAGCAGCGTTTACCGTACAGATACGCAGTATTTT
>-|TRBJ1-4|17|TRBV4-2|many
CASSLQSRDTLGGKLFF
TGTGCCAGCAGCCTCCAAAGCCGGGACACCCTGGGTGGAAAACTGTTTTTT
>-|TRBJ1-1|14|TRBV12-1|-
CASSPDIGNTEAFF
TGTGCCAGCAGCCCGGACATCGGAAACACTGAAGCTTTCTTT
>TRBD1|TRBJ2-7|15|TRBV5-1|many
CASSLSGTGGYEQYF
TGCGCCAGCAGCTTGTCCGGGACAGGGGGCTACGAGCAGTACTTC
>TRBD1|TRBJ1-2|12|TRBV2|many
CASRGQGWGYTF
TGTGCCAGCAGGGGACAGGGATGGGGCTACACCTTC
>-|TRBJ1-1|15|TRBV28|many
CASSPPAGEGSEAFF
TGTGCCAGCAGTCCCCCCGCAGGGGAGGGCTCTGAAGCTTTCTTT
>-|TRBJ1-2|14|TRBV10-3|many
CAISEGVSYGGYTF
TGTGCCATCAGTGAAGGGGTGTCATATGGTGGCTACACCTTC